The 4 T cell receptor beta chains below were found in one sample sequenced in a study of blood T cell repertoires in COVID-19. Profiled with immunoSEQ multiplex PCR; TCRdb holds only in-frame clones, not every one. Here the sample spans just under 250,000 clones, around nine tenths being singletons. The sequencing input was PBMCs or T cells enriched from blood (not recorded which). The receptors here all came from a woman younger than 45 who had recovered from COVID-19.

The genes are TRBV5-4 and TRBJ2-7, with a tentative D call TRBD2 (7 bases). This CDR3 is built from 15 residues. Looked up from germline, CDR1 is SGHNT and CDR2 is YYREEE (reference sequence). Trimming stripped 4 bases from V and 2 bases from J, with 16 bases between. CDR3: CASSPGASGAYEQYF. DNA of the CDR3: TGTGCCAGCAGCCCGGGGGCTAGCGGAGCCTACGAGCAGTACTTC.

This chain uses TRBV6-5 with TRBJ2-1; D possibly corresponds to TRBD2 (6 bases). Trimming took 5 bases from V and 3 from J, leaving 11 bases between them. This CDR3 comprises 14 residues. Germline V lookup: CDR1 MNHEY, CDR2 SVGAGI. The CDR3, as DNA: TGTGCCAGCAGTCCGGGACTGATCTACAATGAGCAGTTCTTC. Translated: CASSPGLIYNEQFF.

The chain couples TRBV12-3 or TRBV12-4 to TRBJ2-5; no clear D gene. The CDR3 extends over 11 amino acids. The V end was cut by 6 bases, the J end by 3 bases, with 5 bases between. The CDR3 bases are TGTGCCAGCAGGTCGGAAGAGACCCAGTACTTC. Translation gives CASRSEETQYF.

The J gene is TRBJ1-2, the V gene TRBV7-2; 11 bases are shared with TRBD1. This CDR3 contains 17 residues. The ends lost 5 bases at V and 8 bases at J; junction bases unmatched: 16. The germline V gene has CDR1 SGHTA and CDR2 FQGNSA. The CDR3 is CASSLHTGTGGRGGYTF. The CDR3, as DNA: TGTGCCAGCAGCCTCCACACCGGGACAGGGGGTAGAGGGGGCTACACCTTC.